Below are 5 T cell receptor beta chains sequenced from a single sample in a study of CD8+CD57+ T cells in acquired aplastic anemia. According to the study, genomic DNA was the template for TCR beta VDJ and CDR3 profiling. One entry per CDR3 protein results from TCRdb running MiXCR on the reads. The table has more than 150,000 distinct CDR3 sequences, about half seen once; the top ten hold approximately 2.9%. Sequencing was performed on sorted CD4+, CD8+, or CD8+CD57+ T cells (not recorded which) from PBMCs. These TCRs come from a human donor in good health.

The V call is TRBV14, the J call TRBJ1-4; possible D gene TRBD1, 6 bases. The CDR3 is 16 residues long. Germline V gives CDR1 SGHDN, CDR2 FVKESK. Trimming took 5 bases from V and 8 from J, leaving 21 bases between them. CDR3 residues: CASSNPTGRSREKLFF. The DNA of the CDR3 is TGTGCCAGCAGCAACCCGACAGGTCGTAGTAGAGAAAAACTGTTTTTT.

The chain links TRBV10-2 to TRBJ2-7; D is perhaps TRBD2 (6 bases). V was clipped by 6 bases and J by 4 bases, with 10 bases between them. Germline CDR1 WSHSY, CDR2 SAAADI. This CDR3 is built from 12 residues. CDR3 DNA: TGCGCCAGCAGACAGACTAGTTACGAGCAGTACTTC. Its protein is CASRQTSYEQYF.

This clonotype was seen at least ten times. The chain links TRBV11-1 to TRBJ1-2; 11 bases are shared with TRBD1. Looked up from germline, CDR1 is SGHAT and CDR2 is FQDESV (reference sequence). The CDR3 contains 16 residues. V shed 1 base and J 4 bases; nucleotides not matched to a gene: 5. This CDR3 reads CASSLGTGGAGYGYTF. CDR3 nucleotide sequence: TGTGCCAGCAGCTTAGGGACAGGGGGCGCCGGCTATGGCTACACCTTC.

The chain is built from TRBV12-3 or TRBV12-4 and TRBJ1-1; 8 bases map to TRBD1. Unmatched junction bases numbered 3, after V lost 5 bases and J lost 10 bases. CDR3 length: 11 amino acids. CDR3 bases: TGTGCCAGCAGTGGGACAGGTGGAGCTTTCTTT. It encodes CASSGTGGAFF.

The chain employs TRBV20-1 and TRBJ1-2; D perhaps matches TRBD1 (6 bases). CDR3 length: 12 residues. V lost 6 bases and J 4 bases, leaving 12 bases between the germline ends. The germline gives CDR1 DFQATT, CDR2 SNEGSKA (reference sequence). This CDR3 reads CSAQDSAYGYTF. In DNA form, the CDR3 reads TGCAGTGCCCAGGACAGCGCCTATGGCTACACCTTC.